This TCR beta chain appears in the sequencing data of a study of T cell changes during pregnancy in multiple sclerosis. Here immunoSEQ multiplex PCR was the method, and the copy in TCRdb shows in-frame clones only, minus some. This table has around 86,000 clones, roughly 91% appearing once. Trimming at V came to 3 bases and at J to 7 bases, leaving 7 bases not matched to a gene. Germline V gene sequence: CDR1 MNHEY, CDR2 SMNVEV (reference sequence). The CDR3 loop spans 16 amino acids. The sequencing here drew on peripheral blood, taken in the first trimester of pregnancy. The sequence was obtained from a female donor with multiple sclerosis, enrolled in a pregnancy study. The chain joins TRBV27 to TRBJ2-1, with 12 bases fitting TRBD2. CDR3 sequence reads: CASSFLAGGPNNEQFF. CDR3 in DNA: TGTGCCAGCAGTTTTCTAGCGGGAGGGCCAAATAATGAGCAGTTCTTC.